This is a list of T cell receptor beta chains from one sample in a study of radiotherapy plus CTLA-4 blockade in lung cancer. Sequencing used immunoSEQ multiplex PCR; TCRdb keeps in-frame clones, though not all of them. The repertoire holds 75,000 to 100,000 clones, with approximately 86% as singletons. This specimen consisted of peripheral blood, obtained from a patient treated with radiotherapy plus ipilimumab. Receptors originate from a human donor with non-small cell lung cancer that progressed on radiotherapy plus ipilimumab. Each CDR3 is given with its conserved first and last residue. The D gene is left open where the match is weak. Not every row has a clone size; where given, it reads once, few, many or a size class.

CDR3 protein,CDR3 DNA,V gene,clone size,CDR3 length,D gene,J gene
CASSRLTGQGLIGRDGYTF,TGCGCCAGCAGCCGCCTGACTGGGCAGGGTCTTATTGGTCGGGATGGCTACACCTTC,TRBV5-1,NA,19,NA,TRBJ1-2
CASSFGFGYGYTF,TGTGCCAGTAGTTTCGGGTTCGGCTATGGCTACACCTTC,TRBV19,NA,13,NA,TRBJ1-2
CASSGTGIDEQYF,TGTGCCAGCTCCGGGACAGGGATCGACGAGCAGTACTTC,TRBV2,NA,13,TRBD1,TRBJ2-7
CASSIVGWGNQPQHF,TGTGCCAGTAGTATAGTAGGTTGGGGGAATCAGCCCCAGCATTTT,TRBV19,NA,15,NA,TRBJ1-5
CASSARDPSSYNEQFF,TGTGCCAGCAGTGCCCGCGATCCCTCCTCCTACAATGAGCAGTTCTTC,TRBV28,NA,16,NA,TRBJ2-1
CASSRGRLAGGGNEQFF,TGTGCCAGCAGCCGCGGTCGGCTTGCGGGAGGAGGGAATGAGCAGTTCTTC,TRBV27,NA,17,TRBD2,TRBJ2-1
CASSSMGERGQYF,TGTGCCAGCAGTTCGATGGGGGAGAGGGGGCAGTACTTC,TRBV27,NA,13,NA,TRBJ2-7
CASSSPVGGETQYF,TGTGCCAGCAGCTCCCCGGTCGGGGGAGAGACCCAGTACTTC,TRBV7-6,once,14,NA,TRBJ2-5
CASSTVVQGEAFF,TGTGCCAGCTCCACCGTGGTGCAGGGAGAAGCTTTCTTT,TRBV2,NA,13,NA,TRBJ1-1
CASSPSALAGGTLYEQYF,TGCGCCAGCTCACCCTCCGCCCTCGCGGGAGGGACCCTCTACGAGCAGTACTTC,TRBV18,NA,18,TRBD2,TRBJ2-7
CASSTIDRGRVGELFF,TGTGCCAGTAGTACCATCGACAGGGGGCGCGTCGGGGAGCTGTTTTTT,TRBV19,once,16,TRBD1,TRBJ2-2
CASSSGGAGYTF,TGTGCCAGCAGTTCAGGGGGCGCTGGCTACACCTTC,TRBV28,NA,12,TRBD1,TRBJ1-2
CATSGGYNEQFF,TGTGCCACCAGCGGGGGCTACAATGAGCAGTTCTTC,TRBV15,NA,12,NA,TRBJ2-1
CASSLGAGKPNEQFF,TGTGCCAGTAGTCTGGGGGCTGGGAAGCCCAATGAGCAGTTCTTC,TRBV19,once,15,NA,TRBJ2-1
CASRGAGGTYNEQFF,TGTGCCAGCAGGGGGGCGGGAGGGACATACAATGAGCAGTTCTTC,TRBV6-5,NA,15,TRBD2,TRBJ2-1
CASSQGQGMWETQYF,TGCGCCAGCAGCCAAGGACAGGGGATGTGGGAGACCCAGTACTTC,TRBV4-1,NA,15,TRBD1,TRBJ2-5
CASSLRTSGITGELFF,TGTGCCAGCAGCTTGAGGACTAGCGGTATCACCGGGGAGCTGTTTTTT,TRBV5-4,NA,16,TRBD2,TRBJ2-2
CASSLTGGDRSQETQYF,TGTGCCAGCAGCTTAACCGGGGGGGACCGGAGCCAAGAGACCCAGTACTTC,TRBV7-3,NA,17,TRBD2,TRBJ2-5
CASSLTAYGYTF,TGTGCCAGCAGCCTGACCGCTTATGGCTACACCTTC,TRBV7-9,few,12,NA,TRBJ1-2
CASSYDRVGGYTF,TGTGCCAGCAGTTACGACAGGGTGGGCGGCTACACCTTC,TRBV6-5,NA,13,TRBD1,TRBJ1-2
CASSIAGRGETQYF,TGTGCCAGTAGTATCGCGGGTCGGGGGGAGACCCAGTACTTC,TRBV19,few,14,NA,TRBJ2-5
CASRRDTPYEQYF,TGCGCCAGCCGCCGGGACACCCCCTACGAGCAGTACTTC,TRBV5-1,NA,13,NA,TRBJ2-7
CASSLSLAGSGEQFF,TGTGCCAGCAGTTTATCACTAGCGGGGTCCGGTGAGCAGTTCTTC,TRBV27,NA,15,TRBD2,TRBJ2-1
CASSPTPAGAADTQYF,TGTGCCAGCAGCCCTACCCCGGCGGGAGCGGCAGATACGCAGTATTTT,TRBV27,NA,16,TRBD2,TRBJ2-3
CASSPGTGKNTEAFF,TGTGCCAGCTCACCCGGGACAGGGAAGAACACTGAAGCTTTCTTT,TRBV18,NA,15,TRBD1,TRBJ1-1
CASSLRQYNEQFF,TGTGCCAGCAGCCTTCGACAGTACAATGAGCAGTTCTTC,TRBV7-9,NA,13,NA,TRBJ2-1
CASSVAPRPSSYNEQFF,TGTGCCAGCAGCGTAGCCCCCCGTCCGAGCTCCTACAATGAGCAGTTCTTC,TRBV9,NA,17,NA,TRBJ2-1
CASSGGLQQPQHF,TGTGCCAGCTCAGGGGGCTTGCAACAGCCCCAGCATTTT,TRBV6-1,NA,13,TRBD1,TRBJ1-5
CASSSPVIAGNTDTQYF,TGTGCCAGCAGCTCACCGGTCATAGCGGGAAACACAGATACGCAGTATTTT,TRBV13,once,17,TRBD2,TRBJ2-3
CASSQVALSGGYTF,TGTGCCAGTAGTCAGGTCGCCCTTTCTGGGGGCTACACCTTC,TRBV19,NA,14,NA,TRBJ1-2
CASSVERTIISYEQYF,TGTGCCAGTAGTGTGGAAAGGACTATAATTTCCTACGAGCAGTACTTC,TRBV19,NA,16,NA,TRBJ2-7
CASSSQGRLHNQPQHF,TGTGCCAGCAGTTCTCAGGGGCGTCTGCACAATCAGCCCCAGCATTTT,TRBV27,NA,16,NA,TRBJ1-5
CASGGGGSSYEQYF,TGTGCCAGCGGGGGGGGCGGGAGCTCCTACGAGCAGTACTTC,TRBV25-1,few,14,NA,TRBJ2-7
CASSLSGQGGQETQYF,TGTGCCAGCAGCTTAAGTGGGCAGGGGGGCCAAGAGACCCAGTACTTC,TRBV7-3,NA,16,NA,TRBJ2-5
CASSLAGVRNYGYTF,TGTGCCAGCAGCTTGGCCGGGGTTCGTAACTATGGCTACACCTTC,TRBV5-4,NA,15,NA,TRBJ1-2
CASSLGLAGVYEQYF,TGCGCCAGCAGCTTGGGGCTAGCGGGAGTGTACGAGCAGTACTTC,TRBV5-1,NA,15,TRBD2,TRBJ2-7
CASSYSSLNTEAFF,TGTGCCAGCAGTTACTCGTCCCTGAACACTGAAGCTTTCTTT,TRBV6-5,NA,14,NA,TRBJ1-1
CASSQASNRWVWRQETQYF,TGTGCCAGCAGCCAAGCATCAAACCGCTGGGTGTGGCGGCAAGAGACCCAGTACTTC,TRBV14,NA,19,NA,TRBJ2-5
CASSIAGLAGLKETQYF,TGTGCCAGTAGTATTGCCGGCCTAGCGGGATTAAAAGAGACCCAGTACTTC,TRBV19,NA,17,TRBD2,TRBJ2-5
CASSPGTSGALGEQYF,TGTGCCAGCAGCCCGGGGACTAGCGGAGCCCTAGGGGAGCAGTACTTC,TRBV7-2,NA,16,TRBD2,TRBJ2-7
CASSDSGIGPGDEKLFF,TGTGCCAGCAGTGATTCTGGGATAGGCCCCGGGGATGAAAAACTGTTTTTT,TRBV6-1,NA,17,NA,TRBJ1-4
CASTSRLGVGELFF,TGTGCCAGCACATCTCGACTAGGCGTCGGGGAGCTGTTTTTT,TRBV6-1,NA,14,NA,TRBJ2-2
CASSDLRGYTF,TGTGCCAGCAGTGATCTCCGGGGCTACACCTTC,TRBV2,NA,11,NA,TRBJ1-2